Each of the 24 T cell receptor beta chains below was sequenced from the same sample in a study of graft-versus-host responses after intestinal transplantation. Clones were read by immunoSEQ multiplex PCR, and TCRdb kept only the in-frame ones, dropping some. The repertoire holds around 99,000 clones, with more than 85% as singletons. Their recognized antigens are unknown. Sequencing used unstimulated CD8+ T cells sorted from spleen or lymph node cells, obtained before intestinal transplant. Receptors were obtained from a human donor who received an intestinal transplant.

The CDR3 coding sequence is TGCGCCAGCAGCCAAGATCAGGGGGGCACTGAAGCTTTCTTT. Its protein is CASSQDQGGTEAFF. The chain employs TRBV4-3 and TRBJ1-1, with 7 bases that match TRBD1. The CDR3 extends over 14 amino acids. In germline, CDR1 is LGHNA, CDR2 YSLEER. Trimming at V came to 0 bases and at J to 4 bases, leaving 2 bases not matched to a gene.

The gene calls are TRBV19 and TRBJ1-2; D is perhaps TRBD1 (5 bases). The V end lost 5 bases, the J end lost 4 bases, and 14 bases lay between the germline ends. CDR1 is LNHDA and CDR2 is SQIVND in the germline V gene (reference sequence). The CDR3 covers 14 residues. The CDR3 nucleotides read TGTGCCAGTAGTTTACCTACAGGCTTCTATGGCTACACCTTC. Its protein is CASSLPTGFYGYTF.

About this clone: Other DNA sequences from this sample encode an identical CDR3 as well. This rearrangement joins TRBV4-3 to TRBJ1-1; D is unresolved. CDR1 and CDR2 (germline): LGHNA, YSLEER. The V gene lost 0 bases and the J gene lost 1 base, with 6 bases spanning the gap. This CDR3 is 14 amino acids long. The CDR3 is CASSQDPGNTEAFF. The CDR3 DNA follows: TGCGCCAGCAGCCAAGACCCAGGGAACACTGAAGCTTTCTTT.

The gene calls are TRBV4-3 and TRBJ2-3; 13 nucleotides align to TRBD2. The germline gives CDR1 LGHNA, CDR2 YSLEER. CDR3 size: 15 residues. Germline trimming cut 3 bases from V and 6 bases from J; bases unmatched to any gene: 3. Here the CDR3 DNA reads TGCGCCAGCAGCCACGGACTAGCGGGGGCCGATACGCAGTATTTT. This sequence encodes CASSHGLAGADTQYF.

This chain joins TRBV5-6 and TRBJ2-7, with 7 bases fitting TRBD2. Unmatched junction bases numbered 8, after V lost 4 bases and J lost 7 bases. Germline V gives CDR1 SGHDT, CDR2 YYEEEE. The CDR3 totals 13 residues. CDR3 amino acids: CASSTGRVGEQYF. The CDR3 DNA reads as TGTGCCAGCAGCACTGGGAGGGTCGGAGAGCAGTACTTC.

The V gene is TRBV4-3, the J gene TRBJ1-1; D gene uncertain. CDR1 and CDR2 from the germline V gene are LGHNA and YSLEER. V was pared by 0 bases and J by 1 base, with 9 bases between. The CDR3 covers 15 residues. Here the CDR3 reads CASSQDRVGNTEAFF. CDR3 nucleotide sequence: TGCGCCAGCAGCCAAGATCGGGTAGGGAACACTGAAGCTTTCTTT.

The sample holds one count of this clone. CDR3 protein: CASSLESGGSRAFF. CDR3 bases: TGTGCCAGCAGCTTAGAGTCGGGAGGGTCGAGAGCTTTCTTT. This sequence joins TRBV7-8 and TRBJ1-1; D is uncertain. V lost 1 base to trimming and J lost 10 bases, with 16 bases between them. Germline-derived CDR1 and CDR2 are SGHVS and FQNEAQ. The CDR3 contains 14 residues.

This clone was counted a few times. This chain connects TRBV6-4 to TRBJ2-1; D gene uncertain. CDR1 and CDR2 from the germline V gene are MRHNA and SNTAGT. The germline V and J ends were trimmed by 3 bases and 5 bases, with 8 bases remaining between them. This CDR3 has 13 residues. CDR3 region: CASSEGRNNEQFF. As DNA, the CDR3 is TGTGCCAGCAGTGAGGGCCGGAACAATGAGCAGTTCTTC.

The rearrangement uses TRBV2 and TRBJ1-2, with a possible D match to TRBD1 (6 bases). V was pared by 9 bases and J by 4 bases, with 18 bases between. From germline, CDR1 is SNHLY and CDR2 FYNNEI. This CDR3 is 14 amino acids long. The CDR3 loop is CASGVEDSSYGYTF. CDR3 DNA sequence: TGTGCCAGTGGAGTGGAGGACAGCAGCTATGGCTACACCTTC.

This chain uses TRBV11-2 with TRBJ1-6; D is ambiguous. V was trimmed by 3 bases and J by 5 bases, leaving 5 bases between them. This CDR3 spans 13 amino acids. Germline V CDR1 and CDR2: SGHAT, FQNNGV. CDR3 in amino acids: CASSFPDNSPLHF. The CDR3 bases are TGTGCCAGCAGCTTCCCAGATAATTCACCCCTCCACTTT. Based on the CDR3 plus reference TRBV11-2 and TRBJ1-6, the full variable domain is EAGVAQSPRYKIIEKRQSVAFWCNPISGHATLYWYQQILGQGPKLLIQFQNNGVVDDSQLPKDRFSAERLKGVDSTLKIQPAKLEDSAVYLCASSFPDNSPLHFGNGTRLTVT.

This sequence joins TRBV7-8 and TRBJ2-5; 7 bases are shared with TRBD2. The germline gives CDR1 SGHVS, CDR2 FQNEAQ. The CDR3 extends over 14 amino acids. After removal of 0 bases from V and 2 bases from J, the junction contained 0 bases not matched to a gene. The CDR3 DNA sequence: TGTGCCAGCAGCTTAGCGGGGGGGCAAGAGACCCAGTACTTC. Its translation is CASSLAGGQETQYF.

The V gene is TRBV14, the J gene TRBJ2-1, with 7 bases aligning to TRBD1. The CDR3 loop spans 15 amino acids. Trimming cost V 4 bases and J 1 base; bases outside gene matches: 4. Germline V gives CDR1 SGHDN, CDR2 FVKESK. The CDR3 DNA follows: TGTGCCAGCAGCCCTCGGACAGGTTCCTACAATGAGCAGTTCTTC. Its translation is CASSPRTGSYNEQFF.

This clone appeared once. Germline is not matched at one junction end, which may reflect a read error. The V and J genes are TRBV7-9 and TRBJ2-1, with 9 bases lining up with TRBD2. This CDR3 comprises 17 residues. Looked up from germline, CDR1 is SEHNR and CDR2 is FQNEAQ (reference sequence). In nucleotides, the CDR3 is TGTGCCAGCAGCTTTTCGATAGCGGGAGAGGCCTACAATGAGCAGCTCTTC. Translation gives CASSFSIAGEAYNEQLF. The full variable domain, rest sourced from reference TRBV7-9 and TRBJ2-1, is DTGVSQNPRHKITKRGQNVTFRCDPISEHNRLYWYRQTLGQGPEFLTYFQNEAQLEKSRLLSDRFSAERPKGSFSTLEIQRTEQGDSAMYLCASSFSIAGEAYNEQLFGPGTRLTVL.

The chain employs TRBV7-2 and TRBJ2-3, with TRBD2 matching over 16 bases. Per germline, CDR1 SGHTA and CDR2 FQGNSA. This CDR3 region has 18 residues. V trimming: 2 bases; J trimming: 4 bases; junction bases outside the gene matches: 6. This CDR3 reads CASSLLGTSGGAADTQYF. In DNA form, the CDR3 reads TGTGCCAGCAGCTTATTAGGGACTAGCGGGGGGGCCGCAGATACGCAGTATTTT. The whole variable domain, filled in from reference TRBV7-2 and TRBJ2-3, reads GAGVSQSPSNKVTEKGKDVELRCDPISGHTALYWYRQSLGQGLEFLIYFQGNSAPDKSGLPSDRFSAERTGGSVSTLTIQRTQQEDSAVYLCASSLLGTSGGAADTQYFGPGTRLTVL.

This chain uses TRBV7-2 with TRBJ2-3; D may be TRBD2 (5 bases). The CDR3 has 15 residues. Trimming stripped 4 bases from V and 1 base from J, with 12 bases between. The germline gives CDR1 SGHTA, CDR2 FQGNSA. The CDR3 loop reads CASSSLGGGTDTQYF. For the CDR3, the DNA is TGTGCCAGCAGCTCCCTCGGAGGAGGCACAGATACGCAGTATTTT.

The J gene is TRBJ1-4, the V gene TRBV4-3; maybe TRBD1 (6 bases). There are 16 residues in the CDR3. The germline V gene encodes CDR1 LGHNA and CDR2 YSLEER. The V and J ends lost 2 bases and 8 bases respectively, with 18 bases between them. The DNA for the CDR3 is TGCGCCAGCAGCCAAAAGGGGGTAACGGCGAGGGAAAAACTGTTTTTT. It encodes CASSQKGVTAREKLFF.

The chain joins TRBV6-1 to TRBJ2-1; 7 bases are shared with TRBD1. This CDR3 is 13 amino acids long. Germline CDR1 reads MNHNS; CDR2 reads SASEGT. After removal of 5 bases from V and 8 bases from J, the junction contained 6 bases not matched to a gene. CDR3 DNA sequence: TGTGCCAGCAGTTATCACAGGGGAGATGAGCAGTTCTTC. Amino acids: CASSYHRGDEQFF.

The rearrangement joins TRBV15 to TRBJ2-3; 11 positions match TRBD2. CDR3 length equals 16 residues. V lost 4 bases and J lost 1; bases outside the gene matches: 4. CDR1 and CDR2 from the germline V gene are LNHNV and YYDKDF (reference sequence). The CDR3 loop is CATSTSGGLGTDTQYF. As DNA, the CDR3 is TGTGCCACCAGCACTAGCGGGGGGCTCGGCACAGATACGCAGTATTTT.

This sequence joins TRBV28 and TRBJ2-7, with 10 bases that match TRBD2. The ends lost 5 bases at V and 5 bases at J; junction bases unmatched: 6. CDR3 size: 14 residues. Germline V lookup: CDR1 MDHEN, CDR2 SYDVKM. DNA for the CDR3: TGTGCCAGCAGTAGTTCCAGCGGGGGGGACGAGCAGTACTTC. Its protein is CASSSSSGGDEQYF.

This sequence joins TRBV19 and TRBJ2-1; 8 nucleotides agree with TRBD2. Germline V CDR1 and CDR2: LNHDA, SQIVND (reference sequence). V lost 3 bases, J lost 0 bases, and 1 base stayed unmatched. This CDR3 region has 15 residues. CDR3 sequence (DNA): TGTGCCAGTAGTATTAGCGGGATCTCCTACAATGAGCAGTTCTTC. Protein product: CASSISGISYNEQFF.

J is TRBJ2-1 and V is TRBV30; D perhaps matches TRBD2 (5 bases). The CDR3 is made up of 10 amino acids. CDR1 and CDR2 (germline): GTSNPN, SVGIG (reference sequence). V was trimmed by 8 bases and J by 9 bases, leaving 11 bases between them. CDR3 protein: CAGTRGEQFF. As DNA, the CDR3 is TGTGCCGGAACACGGGGTGAGCAGTTCTTC. The whole variable domain, filled in from reference TRBV30 and TRBJ2-1, reads SQTIHQWPATLVQPVGSPLSLECTVEGTSNPNLYWYRQAAGRGLQLLFYSVGIGQISSEVPQNLSASRPQDRQFILSSKKLLLSDSGFYLCAGTRGEQFFGPGTRLTVL.

This clone was seen once. The gene calls are TRBV2 and TRBJ1-2, with TRBD1 matching 10 bases. The V gene end was trimmed by 8 bases and the J gene end by 10 bases; junction bases not matched to a gene: 10. CDR3 length: 13 amino acids. CDR1 is SNHLY, CDR2 FYNNEI, per germline. DNA for the CDR3: TGTGCCAGCCGATCGGGACAGGGGATTGACTACACCTTC. This gives the protein CASRSGQGIDYTF.

The CDR3 DNA reads as TGTGCCAGCAGCTTGGGACCGGGACTAGGGGCGGCCAATGAGCAGTTCTTC. Its protein is CASSLGPGLGAANEQFF. The chain links TRBV7-6 to TRBJ2-1, with 8 nucleotides matching TRBD2. Germline V CDR1 and CDR2: SGHVS, FNYEAQ. CDR3 size: 17 residues. The V segment lost 3 bases and the J segment 6 bases; nucleotides outside the gene matches: 13. Filled out from reference TRBV7-6 and TRBJ2-1, the complete variable domain reads GAGVSQSPRYKVTKRGQDVALRCDPISGHVSLYWYRQALGQGPEFLTYFNYEAQQDKSGLPNDRFSAERPEGSISTLTIQRTEQRDSAMYRCASSLGPGLGAANEQFFGPGTRLTVL.

The V call is TRBV9, the J call TRBJ1-2; TRBD1 matches at 10 bases. Trimming cost V 3 bases and J 2 bases; bases outside gene matches: 4. The CDR3 runs to 15 residues. Looked up from germline, CDR1 is SGDLS and CDR2 is YYNGEE. Here the CDR3 DNA reads TGTGCCAGCAGCGATCCGGGACAGGGGAACTATGGCTACACCTTC. It yields the protein CASSDPGQGNYGYTF.